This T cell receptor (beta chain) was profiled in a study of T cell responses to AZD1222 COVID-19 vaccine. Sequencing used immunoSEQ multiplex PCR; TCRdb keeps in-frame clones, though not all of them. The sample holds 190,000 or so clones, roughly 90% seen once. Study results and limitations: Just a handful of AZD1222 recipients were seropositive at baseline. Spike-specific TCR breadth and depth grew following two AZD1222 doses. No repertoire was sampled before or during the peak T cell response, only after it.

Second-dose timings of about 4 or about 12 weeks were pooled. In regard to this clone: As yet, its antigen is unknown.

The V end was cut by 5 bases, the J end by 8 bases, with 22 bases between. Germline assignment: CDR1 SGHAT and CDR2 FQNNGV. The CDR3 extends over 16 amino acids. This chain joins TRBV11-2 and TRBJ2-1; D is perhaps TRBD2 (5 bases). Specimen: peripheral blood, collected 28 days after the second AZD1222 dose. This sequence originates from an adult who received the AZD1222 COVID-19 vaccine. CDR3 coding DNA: TGTGCCAGCAGCGCCCCGGTGAGGGCCTCTTTTTATGAGCAGTTCTTC. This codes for CASSAPVRASFYEQFF.